This passage covers 10 T cell receptor beta chains from one sample sequenced in a study of CD8+ T cells in alopecia areata. cDNA reverse transcribed from extracted RNA served as the sequencing template. Repertoires were generated with immunoSEQ multiplex PCR, while TCRdb's copy carries only in-frame clones and drops some. This table has roughly 190,000 clones, more than 50% appearing once. Treatment: oral pan-JAK inhibitor, 5-10 mg twice daily. The sample in question was CD4+ T cells sorted from blood, obtained at week 24, from a patient treated with tofacitinib. The origin of the receptors is a human donor with alopecia areata.

The V call is TRBV29-1, the J call TRBJ1-4; tentatively, D is TRBD1 (5 bases). This CDR3 is 12 amino acids long. V was shortened by 6 bases and J by 6 bases, with 11 bases between the two germline ends. CDR1 and CDR2 from the germline V gene are SQVTM and ANQGSEA. CDR3 bases: TGCAGCGTGCCGAGGGACTATGAAAAACTGTTTTTT. Its translation is CSVPRDYEKLFF.

The J gene is TRBJ1-1, the V gene TRBV29-1; D remains ambiguous. V was clipped by 3 bases and J by 0 bases, with 11 bases between them. Per the germline V gene, CDR1 is SQVTM and CDR2 is ANQGSEA. CDR3 length equals 14 residues. Written as DNA, the CDR3 is TGCAGCGTTGAGGGAAGGAACATGAACACTGAAGCTTTCTTT. It is translated as CSVEGRNMNTEAFF.

This clone was picked up a small number of times. The rearrangement joins TRBV4-3 to TRBJ2-1; TRBD1 agrees at 9 bases. Germline lookup yields CDR1 LGHNA and CDR2 YSLEER. The CDR3 spans 15 residues. V was clipped by 0 bases and J by 8 bases; unmatched bases: 5. DNA of the CDR3: TGCGCCAGCAGCCAAGAAGCGGACAGGGGTCATGAGCAGTTCTTC. Protein product: CASSQEADRGHEQFF.

This sequence joins TRBV27 and TRBJ1-2, with D unresolved. The ends were cut back, 0 bases at V and 8 bases at J, with 10 bases in the middle. In germline, CDR1 is MNHEY, CDR2 SMNVEV (reference sequence). The CDR3 totals 13 residues. The DNA of the CDR3 is TGTGCCAGCAGTTTATCCGGTTTACAGGGCTACACCTTC. This sequence encodes CASSLSGLQGYTF.

The J gene is TRBJ2-1, the V gene TRBV29-1, with 12 bases matching TRBD2. The V gene end was trimmed by 4 bases and the J gene end by 10 bases; junction bases not matched to a gene: 5. Per the germline V gene, CDR1 is SQVTM and CDR2 is ANQGSEA. The CDR3 runs to 13 residues. The CDR3: CSVVRLAGDEQFF. In nucleotides, the CDR3 is TGCAGCGTTGTTCGACTAGCGGGGGACGAGCAGTTCTTC.

The chain is built from TRBV5-6 and TRBJ2-1, with D perhaps matching TRBD1 (5 bases). The CDR3 totals 12 residues. The germline V and J ends were trimmed by 5 bases and 5 bases, with 8 bases remaining between them. Germline V CDR1 and CDR2: SGHDT, YYEEEE. The DNA of the CDR3 is TGTGCCAGCAGTCGCAGGGACAATGAGCAGTTCTTC. The encoded protein is CASSRRDNEQFF. Drawing the rest from reference TRBV5-6 and TRBJ2-1, the complete variable domain is DAGVTQSPTHLIKTRGQQVTLRCSPKSGHDTVSWYQQALGQGPQFIFQYYEEEERQRGNFPDRFSGHQFPNYSSELNVNALLLGDSALYLCASSRRDNEQFFGPGTRLTVL.

The chain joins TRBV4-1 to TRBJ1-2, with 7 nucleotides matching TRBD1. The J segment lost 1 base and the V segment lost 0 bases, leaving 11 bases of the junction unmatched. The CDR3 has 18 residues. CDR1 and CDR2 (germline): MGHRA, YSYEKL. The CDR3 nucleotides read TGCGCCAGCAGCCAAGATCGTCGGGACAGCTTCGTTAACTATGGCTACACCTTC. Residues: CASSQDRRDSFVNYGYTF.

This clone was picked up a small number of times. The genes are TRBV28 and TRBJ2-3; no reliable D call. CDR1 is MDHEN, CDR2 SYDVKM, per germline. This CDR3 spans 12 amino acids. The V and J ends lost 4 bases and 5 bases respectively, with 7 bases between them. CDR3 sequence: CASSYTEDTQYF. CDR3 bases: TGTGCCAGCAGTTACACAGAAGATACGCAGTATTTT.

The chain couples TRBV30 to TRBJ1-6; maybe TRBD1 (5 bases). Trimming took off 5 bases at V and 0 bases at J, with 17 bases between the two ends. This CDR3 region has 17 residues. CDR1 and CDR2 from the germline V gene are GTSNPN and SVGIG (reference sequence). CDR3 bases: TGTGCCTGGGGAAGAGGGACCCCGCGCTCCTATAATTCACCCCTCCACTTT. Its translation is CAWGRGTPRSYNSPLHF.

The table lists this clone with a few counts. The chain has TRBV7-9 and TRBJ1-6; D is unclear. Germline values: CDR1 SEHNR, CDR2 FQNEAQ (reference sequence). This CDR3 contains 12 residues. V was trimmed by 5 bases and J by 4 bases, leaving 3 bases between them. CDR3 in DNA: TGTGCCAGCAGCCAATATAATTCACCCCTCCACTTT. Protein sequence: CASSQYNSPLHF.